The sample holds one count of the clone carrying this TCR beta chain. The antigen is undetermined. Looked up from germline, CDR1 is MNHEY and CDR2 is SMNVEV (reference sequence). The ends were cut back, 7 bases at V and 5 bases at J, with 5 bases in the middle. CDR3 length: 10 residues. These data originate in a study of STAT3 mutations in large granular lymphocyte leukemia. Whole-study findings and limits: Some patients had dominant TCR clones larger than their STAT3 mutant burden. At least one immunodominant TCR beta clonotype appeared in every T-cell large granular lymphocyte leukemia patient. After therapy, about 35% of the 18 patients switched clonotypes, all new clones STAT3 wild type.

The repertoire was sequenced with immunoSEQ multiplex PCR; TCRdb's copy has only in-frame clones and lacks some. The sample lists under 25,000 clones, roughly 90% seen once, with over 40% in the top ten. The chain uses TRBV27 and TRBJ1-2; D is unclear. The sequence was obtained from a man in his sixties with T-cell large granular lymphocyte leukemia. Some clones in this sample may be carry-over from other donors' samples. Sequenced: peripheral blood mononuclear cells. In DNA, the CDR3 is TGTGCCAGCAAAAGGTATGGCTACACCTTC. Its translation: CASKRYGYTF.